Given below is one T cell receptor (beta chain) in context. The antigen remains unidentified. The data are from a study of T cells expressing NK-cell markers. TCRdb re-called the 5' RACE reads; one entry per CDR3 protein, DNA not given. Its clone listing holds approximately 420,000 distinct CDR3 sequences. Germline lookup yields CDR1 SGHTA and CDR2 FQGTGA. The CDR3 has 14 amino acids. Study-wide results and caveats: It remained uncertain whether the expanded NKG2C+ T cell clones were specific for HCMV antigens.

J is TRBJ1-6 and V is TRBV7-3. The sequence was collected from a woman in her fifties or sixties in good health. Sequenced input: blood T cells: a sorted CD56 or NKG2C T cell subset, CD4+ or CD8+ T cells, or bulk PBMC T cells (not recorded which). The CDR3 sequence is CASSPIGINSPLHF.